A selection of T cell receptor beta chains follows, all from one sample in a study of T cell responses to AZD1222 COVID-19 vaccine. Some clones are missing from TCRdb's copy, which holds only in-frame ones; the method was immunoSEQ multiplex PCR. The sample gives 90,000 to 110,000 clones, about 88% of which show up once; approximately 15% is in the top ten. Sequencing was performed on peripheral blood, taken on day 0 of AZD1222 vaccination. The receptors originated from an adult in good health. CDR3s include the opening cysteine and the closing phenylalanine or tryptophan. Fields, in order: V gene, J gene, D gene, clone size, CDR3 DNA, CDR3 protein. The D gene is left open where the match is weak. Size is stated for part of the rows, as once, few or many counts, or as a class when the clone is expanded.

>TRBV5-1|TRBJ2-5|-|-
TGCGCCAGCAGCTTGGATCTATTGCGTCCAGAGACCCAGTACTTC
CASSLDLLRPETQYF
>TRBV18|TRBJ2-1|TRBD2|-
TGTGCCAGCTCACCGGTCCTTAGCGGGGGCTACAATGAGCAGTTCTTC
CASSPVLSGGYNEQFF
>TRBV7-2|TRBJ2-1|-|-
TGTGCCAGCAGCTTAGACTTAGGCAATGAGCAGTTCTTC
CASSLDLGNEQFF
>TRBV6-5|TRBJ1-2|-|-
TGTGCCAGCAGTCCTCCGGGGGCCCCCTATGGCTACACCTTC
CASSPPGAPYGYTF
>TRBV18|TRBJ1-4|-|few
TGTGCCAGCTCACCACGATCAACTAATGAAAAACTGTTTTTT
CASSPRSTNEKLFF
>TRBV5-1|TRBJ1-5|TRBD1|-
TGCGCCAGCAGCTTCGGGACAGGGGGTATGAATCAGCCCCAGCATTTT
CASSFGTGGMNQPQHF
>TRBV6-2/TRBV6-3|TRBJ2-7|-|-
TGTGCCAGCAGTTCACGAAACCAGGCCTACGAGCAGTACTTC
CASSSRNQAYEQYF
>TRBV3-1/TRBV3-2|TRBJ1-4|TRBD1|-
TGTGCCAGCAGCCTAACCAGGGGGCAGGTTGAAAAACTGTTTTTT
CASSLTRGQVEKLFF
>TRBV2|TRBJ2-1|TRBD2|-
TGTGCCAGCTCTAGCGGGGGTGTGGATGAGCAGTTCTTC
CASSSGGVDEQFF
>TRBV9|TRBJ1-1|-|once
TGTGCCAGCAGCGTAGAAGTGGCGGGCACTGAAGCTTTCTTT
CASSVEVAGTEAFF